This TCR beta chain appears in the sequencing data of a study of patients with pleural tuberculosis (dated by TCRdb to the mid-2010s). This clonotype was counted ten times or more. No antigen is known for it. No base quality information exists; no much larger clone differs at one position. The data were produced on an Illumina Genome Analyzer IIx. TCRdb passed the public sequencing reads through fastp at Q25 and MiXCR, retaining productive beta sequences. When rows share a CDR3 protein, they turn into one entry using the most common DNA and genes. The sample table contains about 30,000 distinct CDR3 sequences; only one count was recorded for about 18% of them. Of the sample, about 4% falls within the top ten clones. The receptor's source is a human donor with pleural tuberculosis. Source material: peripheral blood.

The CDR3 corresponds to CASSLSGPGELFF. Read as DNA, the sequence is TGTGCCAGCAGTTTGTCGGGTCCCGGGGAGCTGTTTTTT. The rearranged chain carries TRBV27 and TRBJ2-2; the D gene identity is not certain. The germline V gene (reference sequence) specifies MNHEY as CDR1 and SMNVEV as CDR2. Spanning cysteine to phenylalanine, the CDR3 consists of 13 amino acids. The CDR3 DNA has 39 bases and is translated from base 1. Trimming removed 3 bases from V and 6 bases from J, leaving 8 bases between the germline ends.